This T cell receptor (beta chain) was captured in a study of T cells after yellow fever vaccination. Study-level points and caveats: Post-booster repertoires again held most primary-vaccination clones (about 95% CD4, about 88% CD8).

Regarding this clonotype: Its specificity is unknown. A read error may account for a junction end that differs from germline.

The study made its TCR cDNA through 5'RACE template switching. That step introduced a universal primer site along with UMIs. TCRdb re-derived calls from the 5' RACE reads in MiXCR, one entry per CDR3 protein. The table lists 350,000 to 550,000 distinct CDR3 sequences, around 20% of them singletons. Material: PBMCs, obtained before the yellow fever booster vaccination. This sequence was found in a man aged 18 to 30 who received the YFV17D yellow fever vaccine.

Written as DNA, the CDR3 is TGCGCCAGCAGTTTGGAGGGACAGGCCATGAACACTGAAGCTTTCTTT. Its translation: CASSLEGQAMNTEAFF. The V and J genes are TRBV5-1 and TRBJ1-1; the match to TRBD1 covers 8 bases. The CDR3 is made up of 16 amino acids. CDR1 is SGHRS and CDR2 is YFSETQ in the germline V gene.